This T cell receptor (beta chain) was obtained from a study of blood T cell repertoires in COVID-19 (dated by TCRdb to 2020 to 2021). Broadly, across the study: The collaborator samples originated in the United States, Italy and Spain and spanned the acute and convalescent phases of COVID-19. Where available, HLA class I and class II types were obtained from metadata supplied by the sample provider rather than from assay-based typing. The repertoires were released in a freely available public database intended as a resource for research on the immune response to SARS-CoV-2. Deeply sampled blood TCRbeta repertoires from subjects exposed to, actively infected with, or recovered from COVID-19 were included in the dataset. The samples were drawn from two sources: the first 160 participants of the ongoing ImmuneRACE study, and over 950 subjects contributed by 6 global collaborators. The prospective study material was composed of cDNA or gDNA derived from T cells, B-cell-depleted T cells, or PBMCs. The sample metadata nearly always contained a de-identified subject ID, COVID-19 status, age in years and sex. General findings and caveats noted by the study authors: Clinical and demographic metadata were provided uncurated, with the amount varying by source and participant.

As concerns this clone: Its antigen is not yet known. No much larger clone is present one base from it, and per-base qualities are unavailable.

The immunoSEQ Assay, a bias-controlled multiplex PCR, was used to amplify TCRbeta CDR3 regions from genomic DNA. The authors processed their data as follows. Nucleated cell counts per sample were estimated from amplification of reference gene primers within the assay. To quantify the absolute abundance of each unique TCRbeta CDR3 rearrangement, sequence reads were collapsed and filtered. For each sample, productive Simpson clonality was calculated by taking the square root of Simpson's diversity index across productive rearrangements. Entries here come from immuneACCESS through TCRdb and include only in-frame sequences with V and J called. Some clones fail to appear in such tables; in the studies checked, an unresolved V gene covers under half of the shortfall, and the cause of the remainder is unknown. That table is the source of V, J and clone size, and D and trimming were worked out from the DNA. The sample includes about 150,000 clones, with about four fifths observed a single time. 8% to 9.5% of the sample goes to the ten largest clones.

Trimming costs V 1 base and J 4 bases, and their ends lie 4 bases apart. Including the terminal cysteine and phenylalanine, the CDR3 comprises 11 residues. Only the CDR3 part of the read is kept: 33 bases, read in frame from the first base. In the germline V gene (reference sequence), CDR1 corresponds to DFQATT and CDR2 to SNEGSKA. Collaborating institutions collected whole blood in K2EDTA tubes following their own protocols. Collaborator samples were shipped for TCRbeta analysis as frozen whole blood, isolated PBMCs, or DNA extracted from either sample type. Recombination connected TRBV20-1 to TRBJ2-5; a confident D gene designation cannot be given. The sample consisted of peripheral blood. This clonotype originated in a woman aged 55 to 70 with active or convalescent COVID-19. The sequenced DNA: TGCAGTGCTAGAGCGGGAGAGACCCAGTACTTC. Its translation is CSARAGETQYF.